The 22 T cell receptor beta chains given below trace back to one sample, sequenced in a study of Graves' ophthalmopathy and Graves' hyperthyroidism. TCR beta CDR3 amplification used RNA transcripts. Second-round multiplex PCR followed a first-round RT-PCR using HTBI primers. TCRdb redid the calling of the multiplex PCR reads with MiXCR, one entry per CDR3 protein. Here the sample spans about 600,000 distinct CDR3 sequences, just under 40% being singletons. Material: peripheral blood or thyroid tissue (not recorded which). The receptors derive from an adult man with Graves' hyperthyroidism.

This clonotype was counted at least ten times. J is TRBJ2-7 and V is TRBV9; 11 bases match TRBD1. Losses at the gene ends were 3 bases for V and 4 bases for J; bases not matched to a gene: 15. Germline values: CDR1 SGDLS, CDR2 YYNGEE. CDR3 size: 18 residues. The CDR3 DNA sequence: TGTGCCAGCAGCGCGTCCCCGGGACAGGGGGGATCAGCTTACGAGCAGTACTTC. Translation: CASSASPGQGGSAYEQYF.

This clonotype was recorded once. J is TRBJ2-5 and V is TRBV29-1; D remains ambiguous. Trimming took off 8 bases at V and 4 bases at J, with 11 bases between the two ends. The germline V gene encodes CDR1 SQVTM and CDR2 ANQGSEA. The CDR3 consists of 11 residues. CDR3 residues: CSSYAGETQYF. CDR3 sequence (DNA): TGCAGCAGTTACGCAGGAGAGACCCAGTACTTC.

The genes are TRBV2 and TRBJ1-3; TRBD1 is a possible D gene (6 bases). V was trimmed by 2 bases and J by 3 bases, leaving 11 bases between them. Germline CDR1 is SNHLY and CDR2 is FYNNEI. The CDR3 extends over 15 amino acids. CDR3 DNA: TGTGCCAGCAGTGAAACAGGGTGGGATGGAAACACCATATATTTT. Its protein is CASSETGWDGNTIYF.

Many counts were recorded for this clonotype. The rearrangement uses TRBV25-1 and TRBJ2-7, with D perhaps TRBD1 or TRBD2 (6 bases each). Between the trimmed V and J ends, which lost 1 base and 0 bases, there was a span of 10 bases. CDR3 length: 15 amino acids. From germline, CDR1 is MGHDK and CDR2 SYGVNS. The CDR3 loop reads CASSELGGGSYEQYF. The DNA of the CDR3 is TGTGCCAGCAGTGAATTAGGAGGGGGCTCCTACGAGCAGTACTTC.

This chain connects TRBV5-1 to TRBJ2-7, with 9 positions matching TRBD1. This CDR3 has 15 residues. The germline gives CDR1 SGHRS, CDR2 YFSETQ. J was trimmed by 2 bases and V by 4 bases; bases with no gene match: 7. CDR3 sequence (DNA): TGCGCCAGCAGCAGGGACAGGGCGGGGGCCTACGAGCAGTACTTC. It is translated as CASSRDRAGAYEQYF.

This clonotype was picked up a small number of times. V and J are TRBV11-2 and TRBJ2-2; 12 bases line up with TRBD2. Trimming took 1 base from V and 3 from J; bases not matched to a gene: 0. The CDR3 sequence is 16 residues long. Germline CDR1 is SGHAT and CDR2 is FQNNGV. CDR3 amino acids: CASSLGTSGDTGELFF. The CDR3 bases are TGTGCCAGCAGCTTAGGGACTAGCGGGGACACCGGGGAGCTGTTTTTT.

This clonotype was found many times. The V gene is TRBV12-3 or TRBV12-4, the J gene TRBJ2-7, with D unclear. V was clipped by 1 base and J by 4 bases, with 14 bases between them. The CDR3 is 15 residues long. The CDR3 protein is CASSLGGQYPYEQYF. CDR3 DNA: TGTGCCAGCAGTTTAGGTGGCCAGTACCCATACGAGCAGTACTTC.

Notes on this clonotype: Just one base apart from a much larger clone, this may be a read error. V and J are TRBV9 and TRBJ1-1; 7 bases are a match to TRBD1. The CDR3 consists of 15 residues. With V trimmed by 7 bases and J by 11 bases, 20 bases remained unmatched. The germline gives CDR1 SGDLS, CDR2 YYNGEE. CDR3 coding DNA: TGTGCCAGCCGCCCTGGAGGGGGCCTACAGGGATCGGCTTTCTTT. Residues: CASRPGGGLQGSAFF. The variable domain in full, with the rest retrieved from reference TRBV9 and TRBJ1-1, is DSGVTQTPKHLITATGQRVTLRCSPRSGDLSVYWYQQSLDQGLQFLIQYYNGEERAKGNILERFSAQQFPDLHSELNLSSLELGDSALYFCASRPGGGLQGSAFFGQGTRLTVV.

About this clonotype itself: A read error may be the cause here, since a much bigger clone is one base away. The rearrangement uses TRBV10-3 and TRBJ1-2; 7 nucleotides line up with TRBD1. The V gene's germline CDR1 is ENHRY and CDR2 SYGVKD. The CDR3 runs to 16 residues. The ends lost 11 bases at V and 1 base at J; junction bases unmatched: 16. The CDR3 spells CACSDVGQPDNYGYTF. CDR3 nucleotides: TGTGCCTGCAGTGATGTGGGACAGCCGGATAACTATGGCTACACCTTC.

For this clonotype: The missing conserved phenylalanine or tryptophan at the end of this CDR3 makes a read error likely. It is unclear where the CDR3 begins or ends on the DNA, so no DNA is shown, and the CDR3 is as TCRdb lists it. The chain employs TRBV7-4 and TRBJ1-2; no DNA check was done on the table's D call, TRBD1. The CDR3 is 15 residues long, ends included. Germline V CDR1 and CDR2: SGHVT, SQSDAQ. CDR3 loop: CASSFEGQETMATPS.

V usage is TRBV2 and J usage is TRBJ1-2; no clear D. This CDR3 has 13 amino acids. CDR1 and CDR2 (germline): SNHLY, FYNNEI. Deletions cut 7 bases from V and 7 bases from J, with 16 bases between. The CDR3, as DNA: TGTGCCAGCAATCCATCACTAGAGGGTGGCTACACCTTC. Protein sequence: CASNPSLEGGYTF.

Many counts were recorded for this clonotype. The chain uses TRBV20-1 and TRBJ2-7, with TRBD1 matching over 9 bases. J lost 2 bases, V lost 5 bases, and 7 bases had no gene match. Germline CDR1 DFQATT, CDR2 SNEGSKA (reference sequence). The CDR3 is made up of 14 amino acids. This chain's CDR3 is CSAPRTGVTYEQYF. The DNA for the CDR3 is TGCAGTGCTCCCCGGACAGGGGTTACCTACGAGCAGTACTTC.

The table lists this clonotype with many counts. The chain is built from TRBV7-3 and TRBJ2-7; TRBD2 is a possible D gene (5 bases). Germline CDR1 is SGHTA and CDR2 is FQGTGA. CDR3 length: 14 residues. V was trimmed by 6 bases and J by 6 bases, leaving 18 bases between them. CDR3 in DNA: TGTGCCAGCAGTTACTCGACATCGGACTCCGAGCAGTACTTC. It specifies CASSYSTSDSEQYF.

V and J are TRBV28 and TRBJ2-7; tentatively, D is TRBD1 (5 bases). This CDR3 comprises 13 residues. Trimming pared 4 bases from V and 7 bases from J, leaving 14 bases between. Germline assignment: CDR1 MDHEN and CDR2 SYDVKM. The CDR3 coding sequence is TGTGCCAGCAGTTCAGGGCCGGGTAGAGAGCAGTACTTC. This translates into CASSSGPGREQYF.

The table lists this clonotype with many counts. The rearrangement joins TRBV29-1 to TRBJ2-2; TRBD2 matches at 9 bases. V lost 7 bases and J lost 5; bases outside the gene matches: 11. This CDR3 has 15 amino acids. In germline, CDR1 is SQVTM, CDR2 ANQGSEA. The chain's CDR3 is CSANVGTSLTGELFF. DNA of the CDR3: TGCAGCGCAAACGTCGGGACTAGCTTAACCGGGGAGCTGTTTTTT.

A note on this clonotype: Possible read error: a much larger clone is one base away. The chain joins TRBV7-9 to TRBJ2-2; 10 bases map to TRBD2. Germline lookup yields CDR1 SEHNR and CDR2 FQNEAQ (reference sequence). The V segment lost 11 bases and the J segment 1 base; nucleotides outside the gene matches: 7. The CDR3 covers 15 residues. CDR3 sequence: CAGNIAGGNTGELFF. CDR3 DNA: TGTGCCGGCAACATAGCGGGAGGGAACACCGGGGAGCTGTTTTTT.

This clonotype was picked up many times. The chain joins TRBV10-3 to TRBJ1-2; D possibly corresponds to TRBD1 (5 bases). Per germline, CDR1 ENHRY and CDR2 SYGVKD. V lost 5 bases, J lost 3 bases, and 7 bases lay in between. This CDR3 spans 12 amino acids. The CDR3 is CAISTGDYGYTF. The DNA for the CDR3 is TGTGCCATCAGTACAGGAGACTATGGCTACACCTTC.

The chain uses TRBV4-1 and TRBJ1-5; 9 bases line up with TRBD1. This CDR3 contains 18 residues. The ends lost 0 bases at V and 0 bases at J; junction bases unmatched: 6. Germline V gene lookup returns CDR1 MGHRA and CDR2 YSYEKL. The CDR3 sequence is CASSQDRGTGYSNQPQHF. The DNA for the CDR3 is TGCGCCAGCAGCCAAGATCGGGGGACAGGGTATAGCAATCAGCCCCAGCATTTT.

This clonotype appeared once. The chain links TRBV12-3 or TRBV12-4 to TRBJ2-2; TRBD2 agrees at 9 bases. Losses at the gene ends were 5 bases for V and 10 bases for J; bases not matched to a gene: 14. The CDR3 is 16 amino acids. The CDR3 DNA reads as TGTGCCAGCAGTGGGATGGGACTAGCTGGCGCCGAGGAGCTGTTTTTT. This encodes CASSGMGLAGAEELFF.

This clonotype was counted only a few times. The V and J genes are TRBV7-3 and TRBJ2-7, with TRBD2 matching 9 bases. The DNA end is more similar to TRBJ2-1, so the J call may be wrong. Germline V gene data show CDR1 as SGHTA and CDR2 as FQGTGA. The CDR3 has 15 residues. CDR3 DNA sequence: TGTGCCAGCAGCTTAGGCGGGGGGGCGAAAAATGAGCAGTTCTTC. This encodes CASSLGGGAKNEQFF.

Notes on this clonotype: One junction end disagrees with the germline gene, perhaps due to a read error. The J gene is TRBJ1-2, the V gene TRBV3-1, with D tentatively TRBD1 (5 bases). Germline CDR1 LGHDT, CDR2 YNNKEL (reference sequence). The CDR3 is 16 amino acids. CDR3 region: CASSQDWSGTEYGYAF. In DNA form, the CDR3 reads TGTGCCAGCAGCCAAGATTGGAGCGGGACGGAATATGGCTACGCCTTC.

The sample holds a few counts of this clonotype. This chain uses TRBV5-1 with TRBJ2-3; 7 bases align to TRBD2. The germline V gene encodes CDR1 SGHRS and CDR2 YFSETQ. V shed 0 bases, J shed 4 bases, and the junction held 2 bases outside the gene matches. The CDR3 contains 14 residues. CDR3 in amino acids: CASSLALAADTQYF. In nucleotides, the CDR3 is TGCGCCAGCAGCTTGGCGCTAGCGGCAGATACGCAGTATTTT.